This entry concerns a single T cell receptor beta chain. Germline values: CDR1 MGHRA, CDR2 YSYEKL. The CDR3 covers 14 residues. The V and J ends lost 1 base and 2 bases respectively, with 8 bases between them. The data originate from a study of blood T cell repertoires in COVID-19. In the original workflow: Cell counts per sample came from amplifying reference gene primers. Assay used: immunoSEQ multiplex PCR; TCRdb lists only in-frame clones, some missing. V, J and clone size reflect that table, while D and trimming were determined from the DNA. The sample lists approximately 68,000 clones; approximately 78% were seen once.

The chain combines TRBV4-1 with TRBJ1-2; D not certain. This TCR was sampled from a human donor in a cohort sampled during active COVID-19. The sequenced sample consisted of peripheral blood. CDR3 amino acids: CASSQGSPNYGYTF. CDR3 nucleotides: TGCGCCAGCAGCCAAGGTAGTCCCAACTATGGCTACACCTTC.